This paragraph covers one T cell receptor beta chain sequence. Its antigen remains unknown. Germline V gene lookup returns CDR1 KGHSH and CDR2 LQKENI. With 7 bases removed from V and 6 bases from J, the gap between germline ends came to 18 bases. This CDR3 contains 14 residues. This table comes from immunoSEQ multiplex PCR, and its TCRdb copy is limited to in-frame clones, with some not included. The sample records fewer than 85,000 clones, 65% to 85% being singletons. This sample is drawn from a study of OX40 agonist ivuxolimab in advanced cancers. Turning to the study itself: While on treatment, patients had intravenous ivuxolimab at 0.01 to 10 mg/kg every 2 weeks. A mean age of roughly 60 years, range about 20 to 79, was recorded, and approximately 85% were male. Whole-study findings and limits: Clonal expansion was among the lowest in partial responders at 0.1-3.0 mg/kg, especially CD8+.

This sample comprised CD4+ or CD8+ T cells sorted from blood, obtained in a trial of the OX40 agonist ivuxolimab. This chain joins TRBV18 and TRBJ1-2; a possible D gene is TRBD1 (6 bases). This receptor was taken from an adult with an advanced solid tumor such as melanoma, head and neck, liver or kidney cancer. CDR3 residues: CASFPSGGHHGYTF. CDR3 bases: TGTGCCAGCTTTCCCTCGGGGGGACACCATGGCTACACCTTC. Full variable domain (missing parts from reference TRBV18 and TRBJ1-2): NAGVMQNPRHLVRRRGQEARLRCSPMKGHSHVYWYRQLPEEGLKFMVYLQKENIIDESGMPKERFSAEFPKEGPSILRIQQVVRGDSAAYFCASFPSGGHHGYTFGSGTRLTVV.